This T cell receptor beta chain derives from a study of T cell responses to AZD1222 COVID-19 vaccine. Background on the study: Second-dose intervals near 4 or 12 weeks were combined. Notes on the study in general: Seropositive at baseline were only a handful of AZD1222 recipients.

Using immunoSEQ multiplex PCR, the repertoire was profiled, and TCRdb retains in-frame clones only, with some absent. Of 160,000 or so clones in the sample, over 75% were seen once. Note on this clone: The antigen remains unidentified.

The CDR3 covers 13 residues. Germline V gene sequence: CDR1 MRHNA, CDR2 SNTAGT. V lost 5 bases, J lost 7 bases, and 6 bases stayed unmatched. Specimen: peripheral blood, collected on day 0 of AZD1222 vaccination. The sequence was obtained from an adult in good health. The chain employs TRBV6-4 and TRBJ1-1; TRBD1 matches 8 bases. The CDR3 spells CASSQTGTGEAFF. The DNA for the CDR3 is TGTGCCAGCAGTCAGACCGGGACAGGTGAAGCTTTCTTT.